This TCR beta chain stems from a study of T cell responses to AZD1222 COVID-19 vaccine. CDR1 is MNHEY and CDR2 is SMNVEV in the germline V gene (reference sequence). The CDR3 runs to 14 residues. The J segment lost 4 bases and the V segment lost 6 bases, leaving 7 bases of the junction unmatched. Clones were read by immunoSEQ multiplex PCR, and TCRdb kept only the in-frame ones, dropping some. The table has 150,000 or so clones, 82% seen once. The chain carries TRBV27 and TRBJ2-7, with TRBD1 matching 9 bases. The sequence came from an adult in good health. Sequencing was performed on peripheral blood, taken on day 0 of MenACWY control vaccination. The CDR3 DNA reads TGTGCCAGCAGCTTCGGGACAGGGACTTACGAGCAGTACTTC. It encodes CASSFGTGTYEQYF.